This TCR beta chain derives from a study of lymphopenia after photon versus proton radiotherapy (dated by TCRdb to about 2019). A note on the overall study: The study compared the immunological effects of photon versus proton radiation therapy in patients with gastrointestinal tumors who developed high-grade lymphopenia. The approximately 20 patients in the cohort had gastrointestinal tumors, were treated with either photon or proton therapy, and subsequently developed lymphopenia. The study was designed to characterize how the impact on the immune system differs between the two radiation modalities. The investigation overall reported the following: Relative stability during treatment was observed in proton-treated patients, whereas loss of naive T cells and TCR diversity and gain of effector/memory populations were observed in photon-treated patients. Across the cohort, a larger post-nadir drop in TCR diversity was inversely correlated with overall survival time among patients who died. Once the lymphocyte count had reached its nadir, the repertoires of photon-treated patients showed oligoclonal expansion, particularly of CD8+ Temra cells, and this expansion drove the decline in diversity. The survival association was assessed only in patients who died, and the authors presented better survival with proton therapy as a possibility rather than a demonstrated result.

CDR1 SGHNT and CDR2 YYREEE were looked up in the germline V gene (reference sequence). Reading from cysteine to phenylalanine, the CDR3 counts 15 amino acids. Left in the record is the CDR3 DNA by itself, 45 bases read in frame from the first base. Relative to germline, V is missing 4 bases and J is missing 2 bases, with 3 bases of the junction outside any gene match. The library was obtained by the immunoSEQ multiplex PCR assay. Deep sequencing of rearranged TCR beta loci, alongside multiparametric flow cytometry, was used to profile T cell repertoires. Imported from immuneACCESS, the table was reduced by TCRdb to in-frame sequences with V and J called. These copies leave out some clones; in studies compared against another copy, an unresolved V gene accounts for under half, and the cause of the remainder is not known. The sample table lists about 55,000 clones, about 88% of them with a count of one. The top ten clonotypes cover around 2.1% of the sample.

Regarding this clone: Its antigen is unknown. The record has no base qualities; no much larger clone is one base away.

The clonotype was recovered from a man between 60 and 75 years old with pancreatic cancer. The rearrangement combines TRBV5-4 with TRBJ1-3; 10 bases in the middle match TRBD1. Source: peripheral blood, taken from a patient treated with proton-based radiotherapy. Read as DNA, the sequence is TGTGCCAGCAGCACGGACAGGGGGACTGGAAACACCATATATTTT. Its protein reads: CASSTDRGTGNTIYF.